Presented here are 29 T cell receptor beta chains from one specimen sequenced in a study of response to subunit inactivated influenza vaccine. TCRdb independently ran MiXCR on the RT-PCR reads; one entry per CDR3 protein. The sample holds under 950,000 distinct CDR3 sequences; 21% are singletons and the top ten take roughly 10%. Sample: PBMCs from blood, taken more than 4 days after vaccination. The receptors were gathered from a man aged 50 to 59 who received an inactivated influenza vaccine.

The chain has TRBV20-1 and TRBJ1-6; 7 bases map to TRBD1. The germline V gene has CDR1 DFQATT and CDR2 SNEGSKA (reference sequence). This CDR3 has 17 residues. The V and J ends lost 2 bases and 0 bases, in that order; junction bases with no gene match: 7. The CDR3 region has the DNA TGCAGTGCTAGACGGGACAGCAAGAGCTCCTATAATTCACCCCTCCACTTT. Translating gives CSARRDSKSSYNSPLHF.

Only a few counts were recorded for this clonotype. V usage is TRBV27 and J usage is TRBJ1-1; TRBD1 might be the D (6 bases). CDR1 is MNHEY and CDR2 is SMNVEV in the germline V gene (reference sequence). The V gene lost 6 bases and the J gene lost 0 bases, with 23 bases spanning the gap. CDR3 length: 18 residues. The CDR3, as DNA: TGTGCCAGCAGCCACTCGGGGGGGCGTTGGGACATGAACACTGAAGCTTTCTTT. Protein: CASSHSGGRWDMNTEAFF.

The chain combines TRBV20-1 with TRBJ2-7; D remains ambiguous. Per the germline V gene, CDR1 is DFQATT and CDR2 is SNEGSKA (reference sequence). Trimming stripped 6 bases from V and 0 bases from J, with 15 bases between. CDR3 length equals 14 residues. The CDR3 protein is CSANQALSSYEQYF. CDR3 bases: TGCAGTGCCAATCAGGCCTTGAGCTCCTACGAGCAGTACTTC.

The chain uses TRBV29-1 and TRBJ2-5, with a tentative D call TRBD1 (6 bases). CDR1 is SQVTM and CDR2 is ANQGSEA in the germline V gene. Trimming took 5 bases from V and 3 from J, leaving 10 bases between them. CDR3 size: 12 residues. This chain's CDR3 is CSVRTAEETQYF. DNA for the CDR3: TGCAGCGTTCGGACAGCTGAAGAGACCCAGTACTTC.

The chain joins TRBV3-1 to TRBJ2-1; D ambiguous. The V gene lost 4 bases and the J gene lost 0 bases, with 16 bases spanning the gap. Per germline, CDR1 LGHDT and CDR2 YNNKEL (reference sequence). This CDR3 spans 17 amino acids. DNA for the CDR3: TGTGCCAGCAGCCCCTATCCGGCAGGAAGCTCCTACAATGAGCAGTTCTTC. This translates into CASSPYPAGSSYNEQFF.

There are a few counts of this clonotype. The gene calls are TRBV6-2 or TRBV6-3 and TRBJ2-3; D not resolved. This CDR3 has 15 amino acids. Trimming left V 3 bases short and J 1 base short, with 11 bases between. CDR1 and CDR2 from the germline V gene are MNHEY and SVGEGT. CDR3: CASSYRQDRTDTQYF. CDR3 bases: TGTGCCAGCAGTTATCGTCAGGATCGCACAGATACGCAGTATTTT.

The J gene is TRBJ2-1, the V gene TRBV12-3 or TRBV12-4, with 13 bases identical to TRBD2. Trimming cost V 6 bases and J 5 bases; bases outside gene matches: 4. This CDR3 contains 15 residues. This chain's CDR3 is CASRATSGGNNEQFF. CDR3 DNA: TGTGCCAGCAGAGCGACTAGCGGGGGGAACAATGAGCAGTTCTTC.

This clonotype came up a few times. This chain joins TRBV6-2 or TRBV6-3 and TRBJ2-3, with 7 bases fitting TRBD1. Germline CDR1 and CDR2: MNHEY and SVGEGT. CDR3 length: 14 residues. Trimming took 5 bases from V and 4 from J; bases not matched to a gene: 6. The CDR3 nucleotides are TGTGCCAGCAGTCGACAGGGAATGCCAGATACGCAGTATTTT. Amino acids: CASSRQGMPDTQYF.

V gene TRBV7-2 combines with J gene TRBJ2-3; 7 bases agree with TRBD1. Germline CDR1 reads SGHTA; CDR2 reads FQGNSA. After removal of 4 bases from V and 4 bases from J, the junction contained 8 bases not matched to a gene. CDR3 length: 15 amino acids. CDR3 bases: TGTGCCAGCAGCTCACAGGGGTCGGGGTCAGATACGCAGTATTTT. Its protein is CASSSQGSGSDTQYF.

This clonotype was counted between two and nine times. J is TRBJ2-2 and V is TRBV12-3 or TRBV12-4; the D gene is possibly TRBD2 (6 bases). CDR3 length: 15 residues. V lost 6 bases and J 7 bases, leaving 18 bases between the germline ends. The DNA of the CDR3 is TGTGCCAGCAGACCCGGGCCGACGCGGGGCGGGGAGCTGTTTTTT. Its protein product is CASRPGPTRGGELFF.

The chain couples TRBV12-3 or TRBV12-4 to TRBJ1-5; D gene uncertain. The V and J ends lost 6 bases and 7 bases respectively, with 16 bases between them. CDR3 length: 14 amino acids. The CDR3 spells CASRGGPPEQPQHF. CDR3 bases: TGTGCCAGCAGGGGAGGTCCCCCAGAGCAGCCCCAGCATTTT.

J is TRBJ2-1 and V is TRBV29-1, with 8 bases fitting TRBD2. Looked up from germline, CDR1 is SQVTM and CDR2 is ANQGSEA. J lost 9 bases, V lost 8 bases, and 18 bases had no gene match. The CDR3 loop spans 15 amino acids. The CDR3 reads CSLSGSSVRGGEQFF. CDR3 in DNA: TGCAGCCTGAGCGGGAGCTCCGTCCGGGGGGGTGAGCAGTTCTTC.

The chain couples TRBV10-3 to TRBJ2-6; TRBD1 or TRBD2 may be the D gene (7 bases each). The CDR3 extends over 18 amino acids. Germline V lookup: CDR1 ENHRY, CDR2 SYGVKD. Between the trimmed V and J ends, which lost 7 bases and 1 base, there was a span of 20 bases. The CDR3 loop reads CAITKGGGRMSGANVLTF. CDR3 DNA sequence: TGTGCCATCACCAAGGGAGGGGGCAGGATGTCTGGGGCCAACGTCCTGACTTTC.

This clonotype showed up many times. The chain carries TRBV7-9 and TRBJ2-1, with D unresolved. Germline V gene lookup returns CDR1 SEHNR and CDR2 FQNEAQ (reference sequence). With 4 bases removed from V and 3 bases from J, the gap between germline ends came to 16 bases. The CDR3 totals 16 residues. CDR3 DNA sequence: TGTGCCAGCAGCTCCGCGGAGCGATATGGCTACAATGAGCAGTTCTTC. It codes for CASSSAERYGYNEQFF.

This clonotype was picked up a small number of times. This chain uses TRBV28 with TRBJ2-5; 10 bases map to TRBD1. CDR1 is MDHEN and CDR2 is SYDVKM in the germline V gene. This CDR3 spans 15 amino acids. V lost 6 bases, J lost 5 bases, and 9 bases stayed unmatched. The CDR3 sequence is CASSAGQGLFETQYF. CDR3 DNA sequence: TGTGCCAGCAGCGCGGGACAGGGGCTGTTCGAGACCCAGTACTTC.

The rearrangement joins TRBV6-2 or TRBV6-3 to TRBJ1-1, with D uncertain. V was shortened by 1 base and J by 2 bases, with 11 bases between the two germline ends. The CDR3 is 15 amino acids. Germline V CDR1 and CDR2: MNHEY, SVGEGT. The DNA for the CDR3 is TGTGCCAGCAGTTACTTTTATGAGGATAACACTGAAGCTTTCTTT. Translation: CASSYFYEDNTEAFF.

In DNA, the CDR3 is TGTGCCACCAGTGATTCCGGGACAGGGGCCCGAGGGGTTTACAATGAGCAGTTCTTC. Encoded protein: CATSDSGTGARGVYNEQFF. The genes are TRBV24-1 and TRBJ2-1; 10 bases map to TRBD1. V gave up 2 bases and J gave up 4 bases; unmatched junction bases: 13. The V gene's germline CDR1 is KGHDR and CDR2 SFDVKD. This CDR3 contains 19 residues.

This clonotype was seen only a few times. The chain couples TRBV5-1 to TRBJ2-7, with 9 bases that match TRBD1. The CDR3 is made up of 15 amino acids. Trimming took 2 bases from V and 2 from J; bases not matched to a gene: 5. CDR1 is SGHRS and CDR2 is YFSETQ in the germline V gene. CDR3 nucleotides: TGCGCCAGCAGCTTTCTCCGGGACAGGGCCTACGAGCAGTACTTC. Its protein is CASSFLRDRAYEQYF.

The V and J genes are TRBV6-1 and TRBJ2-5, with 9 bases aligning to TRBD2. Germline V gives CDR1 MNHNS, CDR2 SASEGT. The CDR3 consists of 15 residues. Trimming at V came to 8 bases and at J to 5 bases, leaving 12 bases not matched to a gene. The CDR3 spells CASGLTGLAGETQYF. CDR3 nucleotides: TGTGCCAGCGGATTGACGGGACTAGCCGGGGAGACCCAGTACTTC.

The rearrangement uses TRBV10-3 and TRBJ1-4; D gene ambiguous. CDR3 length equals 17 residues. V lost 0 bases to trimming and J lost 1 base, with 12 bases between them. Germline V CDR1 and CDR2: ENHRY, SYGVKD. The CDR3 DNA reads TGTGCCATCAGTGAGTCCCCTCGGAGGGAAACTAATGAAAAACTGTTTTTT. Translation gives CAISESPRRETNEKLFF.

This clonotype was seen only a few times. The chain combines TRBV5-1 with TRBJ2-7; 10 bases are a match to TRBD1. Germline values: CDR1 SGHRS, CDR2 YFSETQ. V was pared by 4 bases and J by 2 bases, with 12 bases of the junction left unmatched. This CDR3 comprises 17 residues. The CDR3 DNA reads TGCGCCAGCAGCCTGCAAAAATACGGGACAGGGGCCTACGAGCAGTACTTC. This sequence encodes CASSLQKYGTGAYEQYF.

The sample holds a few counts of this clonotype. This chain links TRBV20-1 with TRBJ2-5; a weak D match, TRBD1 (5 bases). V lost 2 bases and J lost 2, with 6 bases in between. The length of the CDR3 is 12 residues. CDR1 is DFQATT and CDR2 is SNEGSKA in the germline V gene (reference sequence). This CDR3 reads CSARRQQETQYF. CDR3 DNA: TGCAGTGCTAGAAGACAGCAAGAGACCCAGTACTTC.

This clonotype was detected many times. The chain employs TRBV7-2 and TRBJ2-7; 8 nucleotides align to TRBD2. Germline-derived CDR1 and CDR2 are SGHTA and FQGNSA. Trimming at V came to 1 base and at J to 4 bases, leaving 6 bases not matched to a gene. The CDR3 has 15 residues. The CDR3 reads CASSLVREGPYEQYF. As DNA, the CDR3 is TGTGCCAGCAGCTTAGTCCGGGAGGGCCCTTACGAGCAGTACTTC.

This rearrangement joins TRBV7-9 to TRBJ1-4; D call uncertain. Deletions cut 2 bases from V and 7 bases from J, with 11 bases between. This CDR3 has 14 residues. Germline CDR1 SEHNR, CDR2 FQNEAQ (reference sequence). This chain's CDR3 is CASSLKGIREKLFF. CDR3 DNA sequence: TGTGCCAGCAGCTTAAAGGGTATTCGTGAAAAACTGTTTTTT.

The CDR3 region is CASSLLALGRENYGYTF. The CDR3 nucleotides read TGTGCCAGCAGTTTATTAGCCCTGGGGCGCGAGAACTATGGCTACACCTTC. J is TRBJ1-2 and V is TRBV27, with D perhaps matching TRBD1 (5 bases). Trimming took off 1 base at V and 2 bases at J, with 17 bases between the two ends. Germline CDR1 is MNHEY and CDR2 is SMNVEV (reference sequence). The CDR3 loop spans 17 amino acids.

The chain recombines TRBV4-3 with TRBJ2-4; no reliable D call. V lost 1 base and J 5 bases, leaving 15 bases between the germline ends. The germline V gene encodes CDR1 LGHNA and CDR2 YSLEER. The CDR3 contains 16 residues. The CDR3: CASSQALGGIQNIQYF. CDR3 sequence (DNA): TGCGCCAGCAGCCAAGCCTTGGGCGGTATACAAAACATTCAGTACTTC.

V usage is TRBV5-5 and J usage is TRBJ2-7; D unclear. The CDR3 has 14 amino acids. V was cut by 0 bases and J by 2 bases, with 9 bases left in between. Looked up from germline, CDR1 is SGHKS and CDR2 is YYEKEE (reference sequence). This CDR3 reads CASSLGSSPYEQYF. DNA for the CDR3: TGTGCCAGCAGCTTGGGAAGTTCCCCCTACGAGCAGTACTTC.

The chain joins TRBV28 to TRBJ2-7, with D perhaps matching TRBD2 (5 bases). Germline lookup yields CDR1 MDHEN and CDR2 SYDVKM. CDR3 length: 14 amino acids. V was shortened by 7 bases and J by 2 bases, with 15 bases between the two germline ends. CDR3 loop: CASISGSVTYEQYF. CDR3 bases: TGTGCCAGCATATCGGGGAGTGTAACCTACGAGCAGTACTTC.

The J gene is TRBJ1-1, the V gene TRBV9, with D unresolved. Trimming pared 4 bases from V and 0 bases from J, leaving 13 bases between. The CDR3 length is 15 residues. The V gene's germline CDR1 is SGDLS and CDR2 YYNGEE. The CDR3, as DNA: TGTGCCAGCAGCCTGGAAGGGTTTATGAACACTGAAGCTTTCTTT. It translates to CASSLEGFMNTEAFF.